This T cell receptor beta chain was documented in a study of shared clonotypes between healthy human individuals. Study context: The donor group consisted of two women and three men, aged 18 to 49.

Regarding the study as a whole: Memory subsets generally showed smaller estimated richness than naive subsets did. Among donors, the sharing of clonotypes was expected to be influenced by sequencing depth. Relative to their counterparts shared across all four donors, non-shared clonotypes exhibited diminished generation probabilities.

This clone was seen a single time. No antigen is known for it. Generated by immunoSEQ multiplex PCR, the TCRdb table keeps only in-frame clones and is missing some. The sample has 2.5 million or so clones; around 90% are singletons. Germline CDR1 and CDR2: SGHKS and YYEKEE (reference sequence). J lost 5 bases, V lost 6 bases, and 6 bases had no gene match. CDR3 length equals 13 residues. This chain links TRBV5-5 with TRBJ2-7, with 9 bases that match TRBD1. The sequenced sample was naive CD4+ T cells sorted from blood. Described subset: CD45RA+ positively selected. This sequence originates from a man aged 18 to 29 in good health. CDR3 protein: CASTVQGAHEQYF. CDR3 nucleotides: TGTGCCAGCACTGTACAGGGGGCCCACGAGCAGTACTTC.